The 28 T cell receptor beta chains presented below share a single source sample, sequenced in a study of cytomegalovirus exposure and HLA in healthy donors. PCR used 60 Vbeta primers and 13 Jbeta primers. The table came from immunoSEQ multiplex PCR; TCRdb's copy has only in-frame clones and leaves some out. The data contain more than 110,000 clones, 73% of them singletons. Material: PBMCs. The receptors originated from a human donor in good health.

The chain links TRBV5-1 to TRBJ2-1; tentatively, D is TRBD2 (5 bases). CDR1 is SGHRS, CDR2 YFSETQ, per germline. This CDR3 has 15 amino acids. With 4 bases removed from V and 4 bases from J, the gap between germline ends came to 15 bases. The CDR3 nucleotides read TGCGCCAGCAGCGAGGGAGCGCGGAATTACAATGAGCAGTTCTTC. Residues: CASSEGARNYNEQFF.

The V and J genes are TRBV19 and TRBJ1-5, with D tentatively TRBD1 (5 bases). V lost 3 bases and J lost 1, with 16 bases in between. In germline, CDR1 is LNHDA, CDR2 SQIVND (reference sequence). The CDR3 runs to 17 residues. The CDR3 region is CASSMPPQGVSNQPQHF. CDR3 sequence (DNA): TGTGCCAGTAGTATGCCCCCTCAGGGTGTGAGCAATCAGCCCCAGCATTTT.

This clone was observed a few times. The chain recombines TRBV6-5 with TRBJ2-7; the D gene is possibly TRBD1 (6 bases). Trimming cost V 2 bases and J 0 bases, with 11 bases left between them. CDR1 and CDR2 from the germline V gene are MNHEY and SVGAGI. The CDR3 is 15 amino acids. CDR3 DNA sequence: TGTGCCAGCAGTTACGGTACAGGGAGCTCCTACGAGCAGTACTTC. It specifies CASSYGTGSSYEQYF.

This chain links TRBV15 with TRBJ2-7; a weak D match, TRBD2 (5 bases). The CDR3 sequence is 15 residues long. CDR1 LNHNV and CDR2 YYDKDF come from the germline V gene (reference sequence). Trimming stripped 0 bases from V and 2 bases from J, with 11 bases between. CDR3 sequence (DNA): TGTGCCACCAGCAGAGAGAGGGAGACGACCTACGAGCAGTACTTC. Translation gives CATSRERETTYEQYF.

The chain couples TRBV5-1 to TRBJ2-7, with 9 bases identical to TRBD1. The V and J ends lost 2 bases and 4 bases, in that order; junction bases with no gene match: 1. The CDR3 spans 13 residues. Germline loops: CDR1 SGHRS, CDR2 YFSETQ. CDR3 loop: CASSFGTGYEQYF. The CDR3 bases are TGCGCCAGCAGCTTCGGGACAGGGTACGAGCAGTACTTC.

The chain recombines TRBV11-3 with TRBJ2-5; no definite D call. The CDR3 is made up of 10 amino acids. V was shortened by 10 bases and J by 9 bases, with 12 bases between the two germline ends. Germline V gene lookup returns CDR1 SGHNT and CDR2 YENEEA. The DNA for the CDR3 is TGTGCCACCATTTTTCCGGCCCAGTACTTC. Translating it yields CATIFPAQYF. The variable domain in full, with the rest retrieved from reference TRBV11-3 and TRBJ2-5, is EAGVVQSPRYKIIEKKQPVAFWCNPISGHNTLYWYLQNLGQGPELLIRYENEEAVDDSQLPKDRFSAERLKGVDSTLKIQPAELGDSAVYLCATIFPAQYFGPGTRLLVL.

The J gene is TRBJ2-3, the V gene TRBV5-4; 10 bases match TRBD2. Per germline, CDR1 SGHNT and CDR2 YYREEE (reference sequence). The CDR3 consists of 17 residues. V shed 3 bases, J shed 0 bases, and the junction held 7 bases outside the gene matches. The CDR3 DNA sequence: TGTGCCAGCAGCTCCCCACTAGCGGGGAGAAGCACAGATACGCAGTATTTT. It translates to CASSSPLAGRSTDTQYF.

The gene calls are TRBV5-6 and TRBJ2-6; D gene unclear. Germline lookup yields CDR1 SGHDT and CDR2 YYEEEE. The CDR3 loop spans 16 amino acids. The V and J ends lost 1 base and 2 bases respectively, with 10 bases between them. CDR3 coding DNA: TGTGCCAGCAGCTTGTCGCTCCCGGCTGGGGCCAACGTCCTGACTTTC. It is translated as CASSLSLPAGANVLTF.

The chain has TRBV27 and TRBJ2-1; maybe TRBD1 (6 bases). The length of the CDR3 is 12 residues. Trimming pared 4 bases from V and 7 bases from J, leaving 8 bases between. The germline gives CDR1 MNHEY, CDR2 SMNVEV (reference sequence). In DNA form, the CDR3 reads TGTGCCAGCAGTTCAGGGGCGAATGAGCAGTTCTTC. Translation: CASSSGANEQFF.

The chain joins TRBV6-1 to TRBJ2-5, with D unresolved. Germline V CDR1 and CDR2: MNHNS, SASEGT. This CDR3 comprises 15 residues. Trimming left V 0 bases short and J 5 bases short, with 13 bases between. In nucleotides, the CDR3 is TGTGCCAGCAGTGAAGCCGCCGATCAGTCGGAGACCCAGTACTTC. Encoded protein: CASSEAADQSETQYF.

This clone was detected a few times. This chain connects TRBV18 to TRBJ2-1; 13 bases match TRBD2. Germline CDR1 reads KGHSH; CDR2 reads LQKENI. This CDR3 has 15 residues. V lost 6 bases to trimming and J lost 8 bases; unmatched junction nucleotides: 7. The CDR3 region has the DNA TGTGCCAGCTCTACCAGGGGACTAGCGGGGTATGAGCAGTTCTTC. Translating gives CASSTRGLAGYEQFF.

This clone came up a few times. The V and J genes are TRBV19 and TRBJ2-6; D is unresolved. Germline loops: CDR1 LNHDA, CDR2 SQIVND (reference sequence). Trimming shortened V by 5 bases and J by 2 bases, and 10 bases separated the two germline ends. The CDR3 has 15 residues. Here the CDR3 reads CASSGQITGANVLTF. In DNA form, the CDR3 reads TGTGCCAGTAGTGGGCAAATCACTGGGGCCAACGTCCTGACTTTC.

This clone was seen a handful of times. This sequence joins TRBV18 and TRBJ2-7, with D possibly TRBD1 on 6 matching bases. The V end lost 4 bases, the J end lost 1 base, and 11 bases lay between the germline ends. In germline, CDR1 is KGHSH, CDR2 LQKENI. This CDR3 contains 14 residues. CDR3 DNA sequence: TGTGCCAGCTCACGGAACGACAGGTCCTACGAGCAGTACTTC. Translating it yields CASSRNDRSYEQYF. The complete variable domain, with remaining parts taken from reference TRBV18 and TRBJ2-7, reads NAGVMQNPRHLVRRRGQEARLRCSPMKGHSHVYWYRQLPEEGLKFMVYLQKENIIDESGMPKERFSAEFPKEGPSILRIQQVVRGDSAAYFCASSRNDRSYEQYFGPGTRLTVT.

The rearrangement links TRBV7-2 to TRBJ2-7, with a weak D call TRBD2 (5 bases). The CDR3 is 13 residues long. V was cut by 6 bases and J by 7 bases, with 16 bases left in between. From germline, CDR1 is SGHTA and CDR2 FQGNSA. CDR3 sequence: CASSVHASGEQYF. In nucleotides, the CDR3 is TGTGCCAGCAGTGTGCACGCGTCGGGGGAGCAGTACTTC.

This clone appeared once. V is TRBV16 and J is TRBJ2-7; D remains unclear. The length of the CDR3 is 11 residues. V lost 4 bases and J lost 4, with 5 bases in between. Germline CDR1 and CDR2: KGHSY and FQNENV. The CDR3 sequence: CASSPLYEQYF. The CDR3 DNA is TGTGCCAGCAGCCCCCTATACGAGCAGTACTTC. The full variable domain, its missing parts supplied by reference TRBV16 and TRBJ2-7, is GEEVAQTPKHLVRGEGQKAKLYCAPIKGHSYVFWYQQVLKNEFKFLISFQNENVFDETGMPKERFSAKCLPNSPCSLEIQATKLEDSAVYFCASSPLYEQYFGPGTRLTVT.

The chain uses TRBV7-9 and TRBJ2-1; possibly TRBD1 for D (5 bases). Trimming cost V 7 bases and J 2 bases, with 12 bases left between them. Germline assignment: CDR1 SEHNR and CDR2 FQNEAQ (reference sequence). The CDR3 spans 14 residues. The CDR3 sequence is CASTEQGAYNEQFF. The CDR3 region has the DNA TGTGCCAGCACCGAACAAGGGGCCTACAATGAGCAGTTCTTC.

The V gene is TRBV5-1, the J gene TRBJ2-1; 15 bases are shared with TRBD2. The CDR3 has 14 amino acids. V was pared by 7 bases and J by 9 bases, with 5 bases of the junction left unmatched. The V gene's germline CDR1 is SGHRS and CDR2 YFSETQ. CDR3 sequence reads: CASVVGLAGGEQFF. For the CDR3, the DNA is TGCGCCAGCGTTGTGGGACTAGCGGGAGGTGAGCAGTTCTTC.

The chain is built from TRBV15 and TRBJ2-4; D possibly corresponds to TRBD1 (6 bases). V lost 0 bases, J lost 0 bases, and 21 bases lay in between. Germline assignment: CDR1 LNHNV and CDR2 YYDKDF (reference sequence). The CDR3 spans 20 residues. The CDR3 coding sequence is TGTGCCACCAGCAGAGATTATGGGACAAACGTAAAGCGAGCCAAAAACATTCAGTACTTC. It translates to CATSRDYGTNVKRAKNIQYF. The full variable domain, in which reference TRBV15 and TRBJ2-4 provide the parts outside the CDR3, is DAMVIQNPRYQVTQFGKPVTLSCSQTLNHNVMYWYQQKSSQAPKLLFHYYDKDFNNEADTPDNFQSRRPNTSFCFLDIRSPGLGDTAMYLCATSRDYGTNVKRAKNIQYFGAGTRLSVL.

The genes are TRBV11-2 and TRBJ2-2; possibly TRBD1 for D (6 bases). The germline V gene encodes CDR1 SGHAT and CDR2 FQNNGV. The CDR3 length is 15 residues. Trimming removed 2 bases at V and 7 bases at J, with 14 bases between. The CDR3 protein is CASSLIRGKDGELFF. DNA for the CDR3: TGTGCCAGCAGCTTAATTAGGGGGAAGGACGGGGAGCTGTTTTTT. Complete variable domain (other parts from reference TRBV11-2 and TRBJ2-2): EAGVAQSPRYKIIEKRQSVAFWCNPISGHATLYWYQQILGQGPKLLIQFQNNGVVDDSQLPKDRFSAERLKGVDSTLKIQPAKLEDSAVYLCASSLIRGKDGELFFGEGSRLTVL.

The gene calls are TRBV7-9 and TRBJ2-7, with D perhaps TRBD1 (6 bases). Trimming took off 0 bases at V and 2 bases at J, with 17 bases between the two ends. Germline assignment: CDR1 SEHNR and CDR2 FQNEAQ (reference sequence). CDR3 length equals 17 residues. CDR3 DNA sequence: TGTGCCAGCAGCTTAGCACTGGGGGCGGGCCGACCCTACGAGCAGTACTTC. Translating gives CASSLALGAGRPYEQYF.

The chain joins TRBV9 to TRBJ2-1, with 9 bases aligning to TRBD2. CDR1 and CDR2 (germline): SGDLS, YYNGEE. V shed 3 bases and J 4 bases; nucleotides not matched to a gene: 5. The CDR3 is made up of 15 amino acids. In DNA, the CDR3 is TGTGCCAGCAGCGGAGCGGGGGGTACATACAATGAGCAGTTCTTC. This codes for CASSGAGGTYNEQFF.

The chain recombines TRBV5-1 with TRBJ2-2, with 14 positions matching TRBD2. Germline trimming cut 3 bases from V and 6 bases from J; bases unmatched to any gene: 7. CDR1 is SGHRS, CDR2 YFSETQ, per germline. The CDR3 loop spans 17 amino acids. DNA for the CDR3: TGCGCCAGCAGCTCCGGACTAGCGGGAGGAGGGCCCGGGGAGCTGTTTTTT. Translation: CASSSGLAGGGPGELFF.

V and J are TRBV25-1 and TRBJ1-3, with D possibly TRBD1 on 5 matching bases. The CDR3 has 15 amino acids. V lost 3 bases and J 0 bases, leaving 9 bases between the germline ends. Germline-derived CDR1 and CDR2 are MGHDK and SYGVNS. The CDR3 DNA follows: TGTGCCAGCAGTGAGGGGCAGCCCTCTGGAAACACCATATATTTT. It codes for CASSEGQPSGNTIYF.

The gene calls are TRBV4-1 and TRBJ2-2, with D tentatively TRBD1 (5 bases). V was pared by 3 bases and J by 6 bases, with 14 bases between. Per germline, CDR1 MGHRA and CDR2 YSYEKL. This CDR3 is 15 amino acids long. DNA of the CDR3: TGCGCCAGCAGCCAGAGTTCAGGGTTACCCGGGGAGCTGTTTTTT. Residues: CASSQSSGLPGELFF.

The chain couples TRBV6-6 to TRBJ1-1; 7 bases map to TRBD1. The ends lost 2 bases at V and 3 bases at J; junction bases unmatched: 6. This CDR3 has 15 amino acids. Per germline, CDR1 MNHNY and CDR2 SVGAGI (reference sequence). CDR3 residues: CASSYRTGAYTEAFF. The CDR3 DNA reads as TGTGCCAGCAGTTACAGAACAGGGGCGTACACTGAAGCTTTCTTT.

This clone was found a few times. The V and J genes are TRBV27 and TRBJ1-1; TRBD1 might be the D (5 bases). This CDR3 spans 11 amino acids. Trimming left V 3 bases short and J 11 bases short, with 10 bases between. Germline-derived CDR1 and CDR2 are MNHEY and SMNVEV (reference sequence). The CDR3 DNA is TGTGCCAGCAGTTTTGGGGGGGAGGCTTTCTTT. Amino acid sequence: CASSFGGEAFF.

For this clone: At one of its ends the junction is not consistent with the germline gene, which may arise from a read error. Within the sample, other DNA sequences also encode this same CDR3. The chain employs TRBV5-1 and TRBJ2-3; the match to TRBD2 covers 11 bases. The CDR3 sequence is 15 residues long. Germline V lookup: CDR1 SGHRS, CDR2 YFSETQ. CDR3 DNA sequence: TGCGCCAGCGGACGCCTAGCGGGGGGCACAGACACGCAGTATTTT. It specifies CASGRLAGGTDTQYF.

CDR3 in DNA: TGTGCCAGCAGTTTACTAACAGGTTCCTCACCCCTCCACTTT. This encodes CASSLLTGSSPLHF. The V call is TRBV28, the J call TRBJ1-6; the D gene is possibly TRBD1 (5 bases). V was clipped by 2 bases and J by 10 bases, with 12 bases between them. The CDR3 totals 14 residues. Looked up from germline, CDR1 is MDHEN and CDR2 is SYDVKM. Variable domain in full (rest from reference TRBV28 and TRBJ1-6): DVKVTQSSRYLVKRTGEKVFLECVQDMDHENMFWYRQDPGLGLRLIYFSYDVKMKEKGDIPEGYSVSREKKERFSLILESASTNQTSMYLCASSLLTGSSPLHFGNGTRLTVT.